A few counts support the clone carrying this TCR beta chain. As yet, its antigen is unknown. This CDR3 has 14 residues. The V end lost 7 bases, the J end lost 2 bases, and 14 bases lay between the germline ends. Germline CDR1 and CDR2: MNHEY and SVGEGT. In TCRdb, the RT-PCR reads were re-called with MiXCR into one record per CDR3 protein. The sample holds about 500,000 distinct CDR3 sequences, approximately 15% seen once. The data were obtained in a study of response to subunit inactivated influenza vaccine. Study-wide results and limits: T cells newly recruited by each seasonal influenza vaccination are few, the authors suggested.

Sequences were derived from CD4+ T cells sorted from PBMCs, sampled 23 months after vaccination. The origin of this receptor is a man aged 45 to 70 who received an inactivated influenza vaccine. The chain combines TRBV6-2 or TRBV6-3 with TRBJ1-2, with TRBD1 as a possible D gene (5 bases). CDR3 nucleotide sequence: TGTGCCAGCAATAGGGGAAACGAGAACTATGGCTACACCTTC. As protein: CASNRGNENYGYTF.